The T cell receptor beta chain described here comes from a study of metastatic and nonmetastatic thyroid tumors. Turning to the study itself: The comparison covered peripheral blood and tumor or nodule tissue in malignant and benign thyroid patients. Overall study findings and caveats: When malignant thyroid tumors were compared with benign nodules, TCR beta diversity was reportedly significantly higher in the malignant tumors. This held in both blood and tumor samples.

Trimming took 4 bases from V and 5 from J, leaving 9 bases between them. The CDR3 consists of 12 residues. Germline assignment: CDR1 SNHLY and CDR2 FYNNEI. Through MiXCR, TCRdb re-clonotyped the PCR reads. The sample consists of about 89,000 clones, around an eighth of them appearing once. This clone was counted at least ten times. Its antigen is not known. Not a single patient had been given any form of treatment at any point before undergoing thyroid surgery. The V gene is TRBV2, the J gene TRBJ2-7; D may be TRBD1 (5 bases). The source of this sequence is a female donor with papillary thyroid cancer or a benign thyroid nodule (not recorded which). Some clones in this sample may be carry-over from other donors' samples. Sequenced input: tumor tissue. CDR3 coding DNA: TGTGCCAGCAGTGGAGACAGCCACGAGCAGTACTTC. It translates to CASSGDSHEQYF.